The 27 T cell receptor beta chains reported below all come from one sample, sequenced in a study of OX40 agonist ivuxolimab in advanced cancers. Profiling relied on immunoSEQ multiplex PCR, and the TCRdb table lists in-frame clones only, not all of them. The sample records roughly 140,000 clones, approximately 94% being singletons. The sample here was CD4+ or CD8+ T cells sorted from blood, taken in a trial of the OX40 agonist ivuxolimab. The receptors stem from an adult with an advanced solid tumor such as melanoma, head and neck, liver or kidney cancer.

The chain uses TRBV28 and TRBJ1-1; D gene uncertain. V was trimmed by 5 bases and J by 8 bases, leaving 12 bases between them. Germline CDR1 and CDR2: MDHEN and SYDVKM. The CDR3 runs to 12 residues. CDR3 residues: CASSLALREAFF. The CDR3 DNA reads TGTGCCAGCAGTCTGGCGCTACGCGAAGCTTTCTTT.

To note about this clone: Within the sample, other DNA sequences also encode this same CDR3. The chain recombines TRBV5-1 with TRBJ2-7; D gene uncertain. This CDR3 region has 12 residues. Trimming removed 2 bases from V and 0 bases from J, with 3 bases in between. The germline CDR1 and CDR2 sequences are SGHRS and YFSETQ. The CDR3 reads CASSFNSYEQYF. The CDR3, as DNA: TGCGCCAGCAGCTTCAACTCCTACGAGCAGTACTTC.

In its sample, this clone was seen once. This rearrangement joins TRBV28 to TRBJ2-1, with TRBD2 identical over 10 bases. CDR1 and CDR2 (germline): MDHEN, SYDVKM. The trim removed 2 bases at V and 1 base at J, leaving 5 bases unmatched. This CDR3 is built from 17 residues. The CDR3 nucleotides read TGTGCCAGCAGTTTAGACCCACTAGCGGGATCCTACAATGAGCAGTTCTTC. This sequence encodes CASSLDPLAGSYNEQFF.

Turning to this clone: An end of the junction differs from the germline gene, which may be a read error. The chain is built from TRBV7-7 and TRBJ2-1, with 7 bases that match TRBD1. Germline V lookup: CDR1 SSHAT, CDR2 FNYEAQ (reference sequence). The CDR3 length is 12 residues. The CDR3 bases are TGTGCTAGCAGCTTAGCAGGGGGTGAGCAGTTCTTC. Its protein is CASSLAGGEQFF.

V and J are TRBV9 and TRBJ2-5; D remains unclear. The tail of the sequence fits TRBJ2-7 better, so the J call may be wrong. The CDR3 is made up of 15 amino acids. Per the germline V gene, CDR1 is SGDLS and CDR2 is YYNGEE. CDR3 DNA: TGTGCCAGCAGCGCCGACTTGCCTCCCCGAGGCGAGCAGTACTTC. This encodes CASSADLPPRGEQYF.

V is TRBV7-3 and J is TRBJ1-5, with D unclear. The V end lost 5 bases, the J end lost 2 bases, and 7 bases lay between the germline ends. Germline V CDR1 and CDR2: SGHTA, FQGTGA. The CDR3 has 13 amino acids. The CDR3: CASSQSGNQPQHF. The CDR3 nucleotides read TGTGCCAGCAGCCAGAGTGGCAATCAGCCCCAGCATTTT.

This chain links TRBV7-9 with TRBJ2-7, with D possibly being TRBD2 (5 bases). This CDR3 has 14 amino acids. Trimming pared 5 bases from V and 4 bases from J, leaving 15 bases between. The germline gives CDR1 SEHNR, CDR2 FQNEAQ (reference sequence). CDR3 amino acids: CASSPTRARYEQYF. The CDR3 nucleotides read TGTGCCAGCAGCCCCACGAGGGCAAGGTACGAGCAGTACTTC.

The chain joins TRBV7-2 to TRBJ2-3, with 11 bases lining up with TRBD2. The CDR3 loop spans 15 amino acids. Germline trimming cut 5 bases from V and 6 bases from J; bases unmatched to any gene: 7. Germline V gives CDR1 SGHTA, CDR2 FQGNSA. CDR3 sequence reads: CASSTSGTSGDTQYF. CDR3 DNA sequence: TGTGCCAGCAGCACTTCCGGGACTAGCGGCGATACGCAGTATTTT. The full variable domain, completed using reference TRBV7-2 and TRBJ2-3, is GAGVSQSPSNKVTEKGKDVELRCDPISGHTALYWYRQSLGQGLEFLIYFQGNSAPDKSGLPSDRFSAERTGGSVSTLTIQRTQQEDSAVYLCASSTSGTSGDTQYFGPGTRLTVL.

The genes are TRBV6-5 and TRBJ1-5, with D perhaps matching TRBD1 (5 bases). From germline, CDR1 is MNHEY and CDR2 SVGAGI. This CDR3 contains 15 residues. V lost 4 bases and J lost 7, with 17 bases in between. CDR3 residues: CASSSRPQGRQPQHF. For the CDR3, the DNA is TGTGCCAGCAGTTCGAGACCTCAGGGACGACAGCCCCAGCATTTT.

This chain links TRBV19 with TRBJ1-1; 10 bases are a match to TRBD1. Germline CDR1 is LNHDA and CDR2 is SQIVND (reference sequence). CDR3 length: 15 amino acids. The J segment lost 1 base and the V segment lost 9 bases, leaving 8 bases of the junction unmatched. The CDR3 sequence: CASRTGGYRNTEAFF. DNA of the CDR3: TGTGCCAGCAGGACAGGGGGTTATCGGAACACTGAAGCTTTCTTT.

The chain carries TRBV7-6 and TRBJ2-1; TRBD2 aligns across 7 bases. V lost 7 bases to trimming and J lost 0 bases; unmatched junction nucleotides: 6. The germline V gene has CDR1 SGHVS and CDR2 FNYEAQ. The CDR3 is made up of 15 amino acids. The CDR3, as DNA: TGTGCCAGCACCCCTAGCGGTTCCTCCTACAATGAGCAGTTCTTC. Its protein is CASTPSGSSYNEQFF.

The chain uses TRBV9 and TRBJ2-2, with D perhaps TRBD2 (5 bases). V dropped 4 bases and J dropped 4 bases, with 17 bases sitting between them. Germline CDR1 is SGDLS and CDR2 is YYNGEE. The CDR3 runs 16 residues. The CDR3 region has the DNA TGTGCCAGCAGCTCCCAAACCCGGGCGGGCACCGGGGAGCTGTTTTTT. This gives the protein CASSSQTRAGTGELFF.

The chain has TRBV5-1 and TRBJ2-3; a possible D gene is TRBD2 (6 bases). This CDR3 has 15 amino acids. V was shortened by 1 base and J by 2 bases, with 11 bases between the two germline ends. Per germline, CDR1 SGHRS and CDR2 YFSETQ. The CDR3 DNA reads as TGCGCCAGCAGCTTGCGGCGGGGCGACACAGATACGCAGTATTTT. Its translation is CASSLRRGDTDTQYF.

This chain connects TRBV5-6 to TRBJ1-3; D perhaps matches TRBD1 (5 bases). This CDR3 is 13 amino acids long. The V gene's germline CDR1 is SGHDT and CDR2 YYEEEE. V was trimmed by 3 bases and J by 3 bases, leaving 7 bases between them. CDR3 protein: CASSSRVGNTIYF. In nucleotides, the CDR3 is TGTGCCAGCAGCTCCAGGGTTGGAAACACCATATATTTT.

This chain connects TRBV27 to TRBJ1-5; no definite D call. The ends were cut back, 2 bases at V and 4 bases at J, with 6 bases in the middle. Looked up from germline, CDR1 is MNHEY and CDR2 is SMNVEV (reference sequence). The CDR3 has 13 residues. The CDR3 DNA is TGTGCCAGCAGTTTAGCCAGGAATCAGCCCCAGCATTTT. Translated: CASSLARNQPQHF.

The J gene is TRBJ1-1, the V gene TRBV5-1, with 7 bases lining up with TRBD1. This CDR3 comprises 15 residues. Germline trimming cut 2 bases from V and 3 bases from J; bases unmatched to any gene: 7. CDR1 is SGHRS, CDR2 YFSETQ, per germline. The CDR3, as DNA: TGCGCCAGCAGCTTAACAGGGGAAGGGTACACTGAAGCTTTCTTT. It is translated as CASSLTGEGYTEAFF.

The chain combines TRBV6-1 with TRBJ2-1; 9 nucleotides line up with TRBD1. This CDR3 spans 15 amino acids. V lost 4 bases and J lost 10; bases outside the gene matches: 11. Germline V gene sequence: CDR1 MNHNS, CDR2 SASEGT. The CDR3 bases are TGTGCCAGCAGTGCCCTGGGACAGGGCCCCGGAGAGCAGTTCTTC. It codes for CASSALGQGPGEQFF.

This clone was observed a single time. The chain has TRBV10-1 and TRBJ2-3; 8 bases are shared with TRBD2. The trim removed 6 bases at V and 1 base at J, leaving 6 bases unmatched. Germline CDR1 and CDR2: WNHNN and SYGVQD (reference sequence). There are 15 residues in the CDR3. CDR3 protein: CASSLSGEGTDTQYF. CDR3 nucleotides: TGCGCCAGCAGCCTTAGCGGGGAAGGCACAGATACGCAGTATTTT.

This rearrangement joins TRBV6-1 to TRBJ1-1; 7 bases align to TRBD1. The junction had 4 bases not matched to a gene; V was cut back by 7 bases and J by 5 bases. CDR1 is MNHNS, CDR2 SASEGT, per germline. The CDR3 sequence is 12 residues long. The CDR3 loop reads CASTDRITEAFF. The CDR3 region has the DNA TGTGCCAGCACGGACAGGATAACTGAAGCTTTCTTT.

The rearrangement joins TRBV5-4 to TRBJ2-7, with 8 bases matching TRBD1. The V and J ends lost 0 bases and 0 bases, in that order; junction bases with no gene match: 2. Per germline, CDR1 SGHNT and CDR2 YYREEE (reference sequence). The CDR3 sequence is 15 residues long. Here the CDR3 DNA reads TGTGCCAGCAGCTTGGGACAGGGGAGCTCCTACGAGCAGTACTTC. Amino acids: CASSLGQGSSYEQYF.

The V call is TRBV4-2, the J call TRBJ1-5; D call uncertain. The germline V gene encodes CDR1 LGHNA and CDR2 YNFKEQ. There are 15 residues in the CDR3. V lost 1 base and J lost 6, with 13 bases in between. CDR3 in DNA: TGTGCCAGCAGCCAAGTTAATGAGGGAAGTCAGCCCCAGCATTTT. The encoded protein is CASSQVNEGSQPQHF.

The V and J genes are TRBV5-1 and TRBJ1-1; D not resolved. The CDR3 loop spans 14 amino acids. Trimming pared 0 bases from V and 1 base from J, leaving 7 bases between. Germline V gene lookup returns CDR1 SGHRS and CDR2 YFSETQ. The CDR3 spells CASSLEHPNTEAFF. The CDR3 DNA follows: TGCGCCAGCAGCTTGGAACACCCGAACACTGAAGCTTTCTTT. Complete variable domain (other parts from reference TRBV5-1 and TRBJ1-1): KAGVTQTPRYLIKTRGQQVTLSCSPISGHRSVSWYQQTPGQGLQFLFEYFSETQRNKGNFPGRFSGRQFSNSRSEMNVSTLELGDSALYLCASSLEHPNTEAFFGQGTRLTVV.

The chain carries TRBV28 and TRBJ1-5; D is undetermined. V was shortened by 6 bases and J by 0 bases, with 15 bases between the two germline ends. CDR1 is MDHEN, CDR2 SYDVKM, per germline. This CDR3 region has 16 residues. CDR3 bases: TGTGCCAGCAGGATGCCGGACGGGTATAGCAATCAGCCCCAGCATTTT. Translating it yields CASRMPDGYSNQPQHF.

This chain links TRBV28 with TRBJ1-2; D not resolved. Germline lookup yields CDR1 MDHEN and CDR2 SYDVKM. The CDR3 is made up of 11 amino acids. V was shortened by 1 base and J by 8 bases, with 5 bases between the two germline ends. The CDR3 is CASSLSRGYTF. DNA for the CDR3: TGTGCCAGCAGTTTATCCCGGGGCTACACCTTC.

The J gene is TRBJ2-3, the V gene TRBV9; D remains ambiguous. V was pared by 0 bases and J by 5 bases, with 13 bases between. The CDR3 extends over 15 amino acids. The germline V gene encodes CDR1 SGDLS and CDR2 YYNGEE. The CDR3 region is CASSVAAIWGDTQYF. CDR3 DNA sequence: TGTGCCAGCAGCGTAGCGGCTATTTGGGGAGATACGCAGTATTTT.

This chain connects TRBV6-5 to TRBJ1-5, with unresolved D. Germline-derived CDR1 and CDR2 are MNHEY and SVGAGI. Trimming took 0 bases from V and 0 from J, leaving 6 bases between them. CDR3 length: 15 amino acids. CDR3 bases: TGTGCCAGCAGTTACTCACCGAATAGCAATCAGCCCCAGCATTTT. It codes for CASSYSPNSNQPQHF.

V usage is TRBV6-5 and J usage is TRBJ2-5; TRBD1 matches at 7 bases. From germline, CDR1 is MNHEY and CDR2 SVGAGI. The CDR3 has 13 residues. Trimming removed 6 bases from V and 6 bases from J; junction bases left unmatched: 7. CDR3 DNA sequence: TGTGCCAGCAGCCCGGACAGGAGGCAGACCCAGTACTTC. This translates into CASSPDRRQTQYF.